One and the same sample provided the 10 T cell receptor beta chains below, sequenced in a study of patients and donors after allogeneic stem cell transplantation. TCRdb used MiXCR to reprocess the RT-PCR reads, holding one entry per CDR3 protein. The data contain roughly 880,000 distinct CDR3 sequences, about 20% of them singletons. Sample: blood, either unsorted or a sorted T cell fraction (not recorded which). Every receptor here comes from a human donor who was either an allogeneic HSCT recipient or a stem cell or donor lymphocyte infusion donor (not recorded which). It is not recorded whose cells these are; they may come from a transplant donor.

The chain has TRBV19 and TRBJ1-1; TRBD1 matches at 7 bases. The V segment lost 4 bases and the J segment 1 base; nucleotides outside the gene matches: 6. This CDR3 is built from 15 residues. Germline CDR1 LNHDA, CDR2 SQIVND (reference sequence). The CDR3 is CASSTTDRRNTEAFF. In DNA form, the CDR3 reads TGTGCCAGTAGTACCACGGACAGGAGGAACACTGAAGCTTTCTTT. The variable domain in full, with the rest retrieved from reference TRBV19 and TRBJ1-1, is DGGITQSPKYLFRKEGQNVTLSCEQNLNHDAMYWYRQDPGQGLRLIYYSQIVNDFQKGDIAEGYSVSREKKESFPLTVTSAQKNPTAFYLCASSTTDRRNTEAFFGQGTRLTVV.

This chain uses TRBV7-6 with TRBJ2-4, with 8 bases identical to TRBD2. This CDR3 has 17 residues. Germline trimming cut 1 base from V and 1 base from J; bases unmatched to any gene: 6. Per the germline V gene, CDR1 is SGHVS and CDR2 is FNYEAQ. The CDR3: CASSLGTGGSAKNIQYF. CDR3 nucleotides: TGTGCCAGCAGCTTAGGCACGGGAGGGTCGGCCAAAAACATTCAGTACTTC.

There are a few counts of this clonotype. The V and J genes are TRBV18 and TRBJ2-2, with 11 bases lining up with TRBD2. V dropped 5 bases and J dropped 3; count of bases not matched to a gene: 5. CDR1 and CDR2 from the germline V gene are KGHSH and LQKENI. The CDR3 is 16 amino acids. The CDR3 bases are TGTGCCAGCTCAGAACTAGCGGGAGTGGACACCGGGGAGCTGTTTTTT. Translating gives CASSELAGVDTGELFF.

Written as DNA, the CDR3 is TGCAGTGCTAGCGAAAACACAGGGTTCCCTGGAAACACCATATATTTT. It translates to CSASENTGFPGNTIYF. This chain uses TRBV20-1 with TRBJ1-3; TRBD1 might be the D (6 bases). Germline values: CDR1 DFQATT, CDR2 SNEGSKA (reference sequence). CDR3 length equals 16 residues. The V end was cut by 3 bases, the J end by 2 bases, with 17 bases between.

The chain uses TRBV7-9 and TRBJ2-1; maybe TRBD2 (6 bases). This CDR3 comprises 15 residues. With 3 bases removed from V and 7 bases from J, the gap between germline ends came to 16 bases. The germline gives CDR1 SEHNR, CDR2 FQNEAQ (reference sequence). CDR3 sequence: CASSLEGRLENEQFF. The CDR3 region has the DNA TGTGCCAGCAGCTTGGAGGGTCGGCTAGAGAATGAGCAGTTCTTC.

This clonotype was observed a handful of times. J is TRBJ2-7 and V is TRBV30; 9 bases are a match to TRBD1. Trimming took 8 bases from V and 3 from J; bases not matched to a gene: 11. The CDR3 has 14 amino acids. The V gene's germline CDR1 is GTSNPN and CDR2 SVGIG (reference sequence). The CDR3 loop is CALRGQGNLYEQYF. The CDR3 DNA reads TGTGCCCTGAGAGGACAGGGGAACCTCTACGAGCAGTACTTC.

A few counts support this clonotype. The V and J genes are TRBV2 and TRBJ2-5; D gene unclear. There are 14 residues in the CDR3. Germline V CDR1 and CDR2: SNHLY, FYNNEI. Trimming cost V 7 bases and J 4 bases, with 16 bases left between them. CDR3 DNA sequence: TGTGCCAGCACGCTTCGACATGAGCGAGAGACCCAGTACTTC. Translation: CASTLRHERETQYF. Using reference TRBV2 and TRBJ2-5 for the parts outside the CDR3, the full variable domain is EPEVTQTPSHQVTQMGQEVILRCVPISNHLYFYWYRQILGQKVEFLVSFYNNEISEKSEIFDDQFSVERPDGSNFTLKIRSTKLEDSAMYFCASTLRHERETQYFGPGTRLLVL.

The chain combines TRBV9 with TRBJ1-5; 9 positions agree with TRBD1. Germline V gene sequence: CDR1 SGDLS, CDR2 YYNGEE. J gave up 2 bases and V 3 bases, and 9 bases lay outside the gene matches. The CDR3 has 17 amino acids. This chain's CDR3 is CASSEGTGRGGNQPQHF. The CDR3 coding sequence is TGTGCCAGCAGCGAAGGGACAGGGAGAGGGGGCAATCAGCCCCAGCATTTT.

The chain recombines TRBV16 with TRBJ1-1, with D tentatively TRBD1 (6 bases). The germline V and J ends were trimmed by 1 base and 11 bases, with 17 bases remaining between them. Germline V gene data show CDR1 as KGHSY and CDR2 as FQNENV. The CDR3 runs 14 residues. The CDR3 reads CASSQFSGEEWAFF. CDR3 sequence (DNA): TGTGCCAGCAGCCAATTTTCAGGGGAGGAGTGGGCTTTCTTT.

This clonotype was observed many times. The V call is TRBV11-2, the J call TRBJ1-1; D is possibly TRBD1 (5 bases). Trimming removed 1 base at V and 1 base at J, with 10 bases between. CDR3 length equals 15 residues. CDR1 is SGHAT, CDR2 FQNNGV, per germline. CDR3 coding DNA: TGTGCCAGCAGCTTAGGATGGCAGGGGAACACTGAAGCTTTCTTT. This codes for CASSLGWQGNTEAFF.